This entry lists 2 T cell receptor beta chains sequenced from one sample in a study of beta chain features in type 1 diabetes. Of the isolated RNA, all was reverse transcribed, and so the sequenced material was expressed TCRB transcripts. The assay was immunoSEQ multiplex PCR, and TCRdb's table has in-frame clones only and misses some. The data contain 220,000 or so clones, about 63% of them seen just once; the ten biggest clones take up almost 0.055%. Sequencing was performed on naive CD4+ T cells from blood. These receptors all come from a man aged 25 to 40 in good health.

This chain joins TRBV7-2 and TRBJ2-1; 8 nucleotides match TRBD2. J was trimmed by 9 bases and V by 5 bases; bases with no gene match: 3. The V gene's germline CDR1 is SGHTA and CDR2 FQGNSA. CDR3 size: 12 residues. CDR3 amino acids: CASSPTSVEQFF. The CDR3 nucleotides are TGTGCCAGCAGCCCGACTAGCGTTGAGCAGTTCTTC. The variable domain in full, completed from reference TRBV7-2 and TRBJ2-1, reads GAGVSQSPSNKVTEKGKDVELRCDPISGHTALYWYRQSLGQGLEFLIYFQGNSAPDKSGLPSDRFSAERTGGSVSTLTIQRTQQEDSAVYLCASSPTSVEQFFGPGTRLTVL.

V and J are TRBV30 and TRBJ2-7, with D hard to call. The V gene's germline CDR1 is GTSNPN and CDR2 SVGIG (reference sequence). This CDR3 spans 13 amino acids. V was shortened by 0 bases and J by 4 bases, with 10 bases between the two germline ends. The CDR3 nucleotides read TGTGCCTGGAGTGTAAATTCGGGTTACGAGCAGTACTTC. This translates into CAWSVNSGYEQYF.